This T cell receptor beta chain was found in a study of T cells in Graves' hyperthyroidism and ophthalmopathy. Regions amplified from RNA transcripts were the TCR beta CDR3 regions. When the TCR CDR3 underwent first-round RT-PCR, the HTBI primer set was used. TCRdb analysed the multiplex PCR reads with MiXCR anew, one entry per CDR3 protein. The profile shows some 770,000 distinct CDR3 sequences, about a sixth of them singletons. Germline V lookup: CDR1 SGHAT, CDR2 FQNNGV. CDR3 size: 14 residues. The V end lost 5 bases, the J end lost 7 bases, and 15 bases lay between the germline ends. Sequenced input: blood. The V call is TRBV11-2, the J call TRBJ2-1, with D perhaps being TRBD1 or TRBD2 (5 bases each). The sequence came from a young man with Graves' hyperthyroidism. In DNA, the CDR3 is TGTGCCAGCAGCGACCGGGACGGGCAAAATGAGCAGTTCTTC. Its translation is CASSDRDGQNEQFF.